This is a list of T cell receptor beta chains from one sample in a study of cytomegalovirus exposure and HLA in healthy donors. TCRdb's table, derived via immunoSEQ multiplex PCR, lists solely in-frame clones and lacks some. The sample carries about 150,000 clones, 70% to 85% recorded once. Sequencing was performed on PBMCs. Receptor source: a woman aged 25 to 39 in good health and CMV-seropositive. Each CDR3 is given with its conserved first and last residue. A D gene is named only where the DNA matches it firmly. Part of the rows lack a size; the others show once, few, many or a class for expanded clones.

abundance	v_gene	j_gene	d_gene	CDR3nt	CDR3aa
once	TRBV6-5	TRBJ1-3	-	TGTGCCAGCAGTTATTCCTCCGGGCACGGGGACACCATATATTTT	CASSYSSGHGDTIYF
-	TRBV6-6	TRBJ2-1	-	TGTGCCAGCAGTCCCCAGGGTTACAATGAGCAGTTCTTC	CASSPQGYNEQFF
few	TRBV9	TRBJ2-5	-	TGTGCCAGCAGCGTAGGGAGAGCGAAGGAGACCCAGTACTTC	CASSVGRAKETQYF
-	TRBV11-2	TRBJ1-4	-	TGTGCCAGCAGCTTAGATTCAGGGGCCCTAGGAAAACTGTTTTTT	CASSLDSGALGKLFF
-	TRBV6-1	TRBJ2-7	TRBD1	TGTGCCAGCAGTGAAGGGGGACAGGGTTCGTCCTACGAGCAGTACTTC	CASSEGGQGSSYEQYF
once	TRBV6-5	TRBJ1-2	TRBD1	TGTGCCAGCAGGAGACAGGGGGTTGGTGGCTACACCTTC	CASRRQGVGGYTF
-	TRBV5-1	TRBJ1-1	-	TGCGCCAGCAGCACGGACACTCTCTCTGAAGCTTTCTTT	CASSTDTLSEAFF
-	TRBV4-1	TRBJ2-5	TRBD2	TGCGCCAGCAGCCCCTCTTGGCGGGGGGAGACCCAGTACTTC	CASSPSWRGETQYF
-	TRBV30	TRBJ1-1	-	TGTGCCTGGAGTGTATTCGTCAGGGAAGCTTATATGAACACTGAAGCTTTCTTT	CAWSVFVREAYMNTEAFF
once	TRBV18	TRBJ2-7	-	TGTGCCAGCTCACCAGGGATGACGGGGACCTACGAGCAGTACTTC	CASSPGMTGTYEQYF
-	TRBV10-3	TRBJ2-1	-	TGTGCCATCAGTGGTCAGGGGCAATCCACCTCCTACAATGAGCAGTTCTTC	CAISGQGQSTSYNEQFF
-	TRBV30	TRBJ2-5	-	TGTGCCTGGAGGACAGCCTCCCCAACCCAGTACTTC	CAWRTASPTQYF
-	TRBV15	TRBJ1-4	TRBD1	TGTGCCACCCGGACAGGGGCTAATGAAAAACTGTTTTTT	CATRTGANEKLFF
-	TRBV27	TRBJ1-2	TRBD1	TGTGCCAGCAGTCCTATAACAGGGGTGGATGGCTACACCTTC	CASSPITGVDGYTF
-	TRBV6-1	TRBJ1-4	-	TGTGCCAGCAGTGCCAGGGTAACTAATGAAAAACTGTTTTTT	CASSARVTNEKLFF
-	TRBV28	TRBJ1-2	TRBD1	TGTGCCAGCAGTTCCGACAGGGGTATTCATGGCTACACCTTC	CASSSDRGIHGYTF
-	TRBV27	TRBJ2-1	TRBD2	TGTGCCAGCAGTCCAATCCCGGGACTAGCGGGAGATTTGGAGCAGTTCTTC	CASSPIPGLAGDLEQFF
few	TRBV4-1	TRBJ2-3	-	TGCGCCAGCAGCCAAGATTCCCAGGGCCCCACAGATACGCAGTATTTT	CASSQDSQGPTDTQYF
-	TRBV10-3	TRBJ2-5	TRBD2	TGTGCCATCAGCGGGACTACCGGGGCCCTCCAAGAGACCCAGTACTTC	CAISGTTGALQETQYF
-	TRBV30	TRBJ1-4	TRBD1	TGTGCCTGGAGCGAAACAGGGGAAGAGGAAAAACTGTTTTTT	CAWSETGEEEKLFF